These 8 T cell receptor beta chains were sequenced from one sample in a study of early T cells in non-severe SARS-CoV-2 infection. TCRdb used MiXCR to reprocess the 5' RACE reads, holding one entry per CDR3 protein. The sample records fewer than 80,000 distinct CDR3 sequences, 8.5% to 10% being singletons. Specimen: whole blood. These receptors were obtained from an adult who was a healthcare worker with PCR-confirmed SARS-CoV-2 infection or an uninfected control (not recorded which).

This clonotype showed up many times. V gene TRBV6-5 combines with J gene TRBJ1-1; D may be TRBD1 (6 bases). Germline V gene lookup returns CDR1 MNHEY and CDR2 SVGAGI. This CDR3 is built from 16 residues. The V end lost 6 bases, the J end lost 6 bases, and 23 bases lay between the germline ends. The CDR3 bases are TGTGCCAGCAGGGGGATCAGACAGGTTGATAACCCTGAAGCTTTCTTT. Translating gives CASRGIRQVDNPEAFF.

CDR3 in amino acids: CAISEWGDTDTQYF. As DNA, the CDR3 is TGTGCCATCAGTGAGTGGGGTGACACAGATACGCAGTATTTT. This chain links TRBV10-3 with TRBJ2-3; D is undetermined. V dropped 1 base and J dropped 2 bases, with 7 bases sitting between them. Per germline, CDR1 ENHRY and CDR2 SYGVKD. This CDR3 spans 14 amino acids.

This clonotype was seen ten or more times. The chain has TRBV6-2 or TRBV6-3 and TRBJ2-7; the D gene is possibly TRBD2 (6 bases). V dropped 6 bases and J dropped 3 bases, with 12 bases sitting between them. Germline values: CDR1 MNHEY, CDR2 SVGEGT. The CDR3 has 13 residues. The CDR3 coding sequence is TGTGCCAGCAGCTCCGGGACTTTCTACGAGCAGTACTTC. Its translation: CASSSGTFYEQYF.

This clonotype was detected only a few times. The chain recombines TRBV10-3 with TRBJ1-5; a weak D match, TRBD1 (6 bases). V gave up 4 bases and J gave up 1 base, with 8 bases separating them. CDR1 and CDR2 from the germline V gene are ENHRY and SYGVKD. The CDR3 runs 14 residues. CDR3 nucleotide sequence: TGTGCCATCAGTGTTCAGGGGAGCAATCAGCCCCAGCATTTT. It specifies CAISVQGSNQPQHF.

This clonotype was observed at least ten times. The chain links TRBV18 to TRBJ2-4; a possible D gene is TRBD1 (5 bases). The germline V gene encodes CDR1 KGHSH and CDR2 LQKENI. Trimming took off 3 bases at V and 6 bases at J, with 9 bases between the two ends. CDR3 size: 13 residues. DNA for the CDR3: TGTGCCAGCTCACCGGGTCAGGGAAACATTCAGTACTTC. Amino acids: CASSPGQGNIQYF. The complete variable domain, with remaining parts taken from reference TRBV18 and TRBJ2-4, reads NAGVMQNPRHLVRRRGQEARLRCSPMKGHSHVYWYRQLPEEGLKFMVYLQKENIIDESGMPKERFSAEFPKEGPSILRIQQVVRGDSAAYFCASSPGQGNIQYFGAGTRLSVL.

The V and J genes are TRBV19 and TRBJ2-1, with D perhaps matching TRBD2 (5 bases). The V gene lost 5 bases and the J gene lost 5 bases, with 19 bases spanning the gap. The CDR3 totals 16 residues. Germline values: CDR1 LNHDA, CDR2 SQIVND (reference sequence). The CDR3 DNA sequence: TGTGCCAGTAGTCACAATAGCGTGTACTCGGACAATGAGCAGTTCTTC. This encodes CASSHNSVYSDNEQFF. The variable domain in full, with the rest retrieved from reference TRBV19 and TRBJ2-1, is DGGITQSPKYLFRKEGQNVTLSCEQNLNHDAMYWYRQDPGQGLRLIYYSQIVNDFQKGDIAEGYSVSREKKESFPLTVTSAQKNPTAFYLCASSHNSVYSDNEQFFGPGTRLTVL.

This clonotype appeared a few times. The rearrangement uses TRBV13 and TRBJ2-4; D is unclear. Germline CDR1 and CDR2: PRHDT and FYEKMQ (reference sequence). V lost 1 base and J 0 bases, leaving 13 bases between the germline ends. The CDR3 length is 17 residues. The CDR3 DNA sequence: TGTGCCAGCAGCTTAGTTGGAAGGTTCCTAGCCAAAAACATTCAGTACTTC. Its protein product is CASSLVGRFLAKNIQYF.

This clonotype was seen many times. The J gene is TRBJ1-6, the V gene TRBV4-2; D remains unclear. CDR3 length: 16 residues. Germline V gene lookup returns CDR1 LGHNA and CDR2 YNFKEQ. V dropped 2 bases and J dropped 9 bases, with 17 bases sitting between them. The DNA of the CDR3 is TGTGCCAGCAGCCAACCCTCGGGAGGGAGTTCTTCACCCCTCCACTTT. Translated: CASSQPSGGSSSPLHF.